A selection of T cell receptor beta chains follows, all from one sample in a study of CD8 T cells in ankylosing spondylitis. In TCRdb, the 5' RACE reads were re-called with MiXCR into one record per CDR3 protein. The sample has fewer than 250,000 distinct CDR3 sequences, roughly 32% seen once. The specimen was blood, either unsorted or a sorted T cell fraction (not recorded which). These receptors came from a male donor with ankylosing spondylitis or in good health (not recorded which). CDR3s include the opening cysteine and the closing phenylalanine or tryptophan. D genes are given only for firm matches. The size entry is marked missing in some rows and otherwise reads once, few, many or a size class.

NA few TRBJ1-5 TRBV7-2 CASSPFLGYDQPQHF TGTGCCAGCAGCCCCTTTTTGGGGTACGATCAGCCCCAGCATTTT
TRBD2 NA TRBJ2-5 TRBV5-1 CASSLLAGDQETQYF TGTGCCAGCAGCTTATTAGCGGGGGATCAAGAGACCCAGTACTTC
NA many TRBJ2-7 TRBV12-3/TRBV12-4 CASSLAGDEQYF TGTGCCAGCAGTTTAGCCGGGGACGAGCAGTACTTC
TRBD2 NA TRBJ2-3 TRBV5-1 CASGEGSAGVTDTQYF TGCGCCAGCGGGGAAGGGTCGGCGGGGGTCACAGATACGCAGTATTTT
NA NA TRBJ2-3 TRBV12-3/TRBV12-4 CASSLVLAGTNTQYF TGTGCCAGCAGTTTAGTCCTAGCCGGCACAAATACGCAGTATTTT
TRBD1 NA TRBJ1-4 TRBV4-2 CASSQAFGGRGRVATNEKLFF TGTGCCAGCAGCCAAGCGTTTGGGGGCAGGGGGCGCGTTGCAACTAATGAAAAACTGTTTTTT
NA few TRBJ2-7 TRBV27 CASSPRDGPYEQYF TGTGCCAGCAGTCCACGGGACGGCCCCTACGAGCAGTACTTC
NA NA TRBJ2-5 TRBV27 CASRGTKQETQYF TGTGCCAGCAGGGGCACGAAACAAGAGACCCAGTACTTC
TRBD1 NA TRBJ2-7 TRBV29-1 CSVAETQGYEQYF TGCAGCGTTGCGGAGACACAGGGGTACGAGCAGTACTTC
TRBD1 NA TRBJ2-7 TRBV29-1 CSVVGDRGIYEQYF TGCAGCGTTGTGGGGGACAGGGGAATTTACGAGCAGTACTTC
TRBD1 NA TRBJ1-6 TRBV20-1 CSARGNRGTSPLHF TGCAGTGCTAGAGGTAACAGGGGAACTTCACCCCTCCACTTT
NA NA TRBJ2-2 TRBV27 CASSQDPRSNTGELFF TGTGCCAGCAGTCAAGACCCACGGTCGAACACCGGGGAGCTGTTTTTT
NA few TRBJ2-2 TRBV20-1 CSARDGPNTGELFF TGCAGTGCTAGGGACGGTCCGAACACCGGGGAGCTGTTTTTT
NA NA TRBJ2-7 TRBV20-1 CSARDNRDFVEQYF TGCAGTGCTAGAGATAACCGGGACTTTGTAGAGCAGTACTTC
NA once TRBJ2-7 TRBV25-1 CASSGPDSWYEQYF TGTGCCAGCAGTGGACCGGACTCCTGGTACGAGCAGTACTTC
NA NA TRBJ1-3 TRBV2 CASSGGDGNTIYF TGTGCCAGCAGTGGAGGGGACGGAAACACCATATATTTT
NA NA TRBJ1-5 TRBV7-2 CASSSDGPFNQPQHF TGTGCCAGCAGCTCCGACGGTCCGTTCAATCAGCCCCAGCATTTT
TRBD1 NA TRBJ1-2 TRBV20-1 CSARVYQGQGGGGYTF TGCAGTGCTAGAGTGTATCAGGGACAGGGAGGGGGTGGCTACACCTTC